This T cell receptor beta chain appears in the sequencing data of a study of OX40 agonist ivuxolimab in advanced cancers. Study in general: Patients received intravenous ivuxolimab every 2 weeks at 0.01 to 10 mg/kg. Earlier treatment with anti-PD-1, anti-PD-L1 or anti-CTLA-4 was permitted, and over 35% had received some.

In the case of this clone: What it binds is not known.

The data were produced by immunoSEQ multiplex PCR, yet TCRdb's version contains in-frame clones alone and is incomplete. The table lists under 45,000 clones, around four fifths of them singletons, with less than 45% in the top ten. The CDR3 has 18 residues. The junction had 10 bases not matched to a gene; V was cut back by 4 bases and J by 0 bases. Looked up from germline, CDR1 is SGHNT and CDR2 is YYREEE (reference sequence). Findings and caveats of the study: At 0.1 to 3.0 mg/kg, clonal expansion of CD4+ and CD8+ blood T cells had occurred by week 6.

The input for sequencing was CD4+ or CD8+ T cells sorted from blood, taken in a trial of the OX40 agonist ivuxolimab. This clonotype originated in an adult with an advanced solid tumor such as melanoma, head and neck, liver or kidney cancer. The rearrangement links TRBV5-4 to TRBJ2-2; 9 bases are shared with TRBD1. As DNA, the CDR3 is TGTGCCAGCAGCCCCGAACTAAGACAGGGGGCGAACACCGGGGAGCTGTTTTTT. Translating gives CASSPELRQGANTGELFF.